These T cell receptor beta chains were read from a single sample in a study of blood T cell repertoires in COVID-19. Data came from immunoSEQ multiplex PCR; TCRdb stores just in-frame clones and leaves some out. Found here are 150,000 to 180,000 clones, roughly 84% of them singletons; the top ten hold about 8.9%. Sequenced input: peripheral blood. The origin of the receptors is a woman aged 45 to 65 with acute or convalescent COVID-19. Both conserved end residues are part of each CDR3. D genes are given only for firm matches. Only part of the rows carry a size: once, few, many, or a class if the clone is expanded.

.,TRBV19,TRBJ2-1,TRBD2,CASSSLAGGSYNEQFF,TGTGCCAGTAGTAGCCTAGCGGGAGGGTCCTACAATGAGCAGTTCTTC
.,TRBV7-2,TRBJ1-2,TRBD1,CASSLTRTGGTYDGYTF,TGTGCCAGCAGCTTAACAAGGACAGGGGGCACGTACGATGGCTACACCTTC
.,TRBV4-2,TRBJ2-7,TRBD2,CASSQDRGGAREQYF,TGTGCCAGCAGCCAAGATAGGGGAGGGGCGAGGGAGCAGTACTTC
.,TRBV18,TRBJ1-1,.,CASSTTPGGGGEAFF,TGTGCCAGCTCTACTACACCGGGAGGGGGGGGTGAAGCTTTCTTT
.,TRBV6-1,TRBJ2-7,.,CASSENRLYEQYF,TGTGCCAGCAGTGAAAACAGGCTCTACGAGCAGTACTTC
.,TRBV6-9,TRBJ1-1,TRBD1,CASSKRIRTGTGASTWNTEAFF,TGTGCCAGCAGCAAAAGAATCCGTACCGGGACAGGGGCTTCAACATGGAACACTGAAGCTTTCTTT
.,TRBV7-2,TRBJ2-7,TRBD1,CASSYDRDPTYEQYF,TGTGCCAGCAGCTATGACAGGGACCCTACCTACGAGCAGTACTTC
few,TRBV4-2,TRBJ1-5,.,CASSQEGRGDSNQPQHF,TGTGCCAGCAGCCAAGAGGGACGGGGGGATAGCAATCAGCCCCAGCATTTT
.,TRBV18,TRBJ2-7,.,CASSPGMRQEQYF,TGTGCCAGCTCTCCCGGTATGAGGCAGGAGCAGTACTTC
.,TRBV7-9,TRBJ1-4,.,CASSLRSGNEKLFF,TGTGCCAGCAGCTTAAGGTCAGGGAATGAAAAACTGTTTTTT
.,TRBV2,TRBJ1-2,TRBD1,CASNSGQGALGYTF,TGTGCCAGCAATTCGGGACAGGGGGCTTTGGGCTACACCTTC
.,TRBV7-2,TRBJ2-2,.,CASSRLGPGELFF,TGTGCCAGCAGCCGGCTTGGGCCCGGGGAGCTGTTTTTT
.,TRBV9,TRBJ1-3,TRBD1,CASSASVGQGNTIYF,TGTGCCAGCAGCGCTAGCGTGGGACAGGGAAACACCATATATTTT
.,TRBV6-4,TRBJ2-2,.,CASSERAGNTGELFF,TGTGCCAGCAGTGAGAGGGCGGGGAACACCGGGGAGCTGTTTTTT
.,TRBV29-1,TRBJ1-2,.,CSAGGSPYGYTF,TGCAGCGCGGGGGGGAGTCCCTATGGCTACACCTTC